This TCR beta chain was identified in a study of blood T cells in healthy people across ages. V was shortened by 2 bases and J by 3 bases, with 11 bases between the two germline ends. CDR3 length equals 15 residues. Germline assignment: CDR1 SGDLS and CDR2 YYNGEE. All donors came from Russia, were Caucasian and healthy, and spanned ages 6 to 90. Then a second PCR, running roughly 7 to 11 cycles, was carried out with a sample-barcoded 5' primer and a J-beta primer mix. TCRdb analysed the 5' RACE reads with MiXCR anew, one entry per CDR3 protein. The data hold 750,000 to 850,000 distinct CDR3 sequences, with more than 20% observed a single time. The sample was also reused in another study, on T cells of mothers and their children. From that second work: Maternal samples each gave over 9 million TCR beta CDR3 reads, and child samples approximately 3 million each. Across the analysis, no persistent microchimeric T cell clones were detected.

This sequence was found in a boy between 10 and 17 years old in good health. The chain joins TRBV9 to TRBJ2-2; either TRBD1 or TRBD2 may fit D (5 bases each). Sequenced input: blood. The CDR3 spells CASSVEGMDTGELFF. The CDR3 coding sequence is TGTGCCAGCAGCGTTGAGGGGATGGACACCGGGGAGCTGTTTTTT. Supplemented by reference TRBV9 and TRBJ2-2, the full variable domain reads DSGVTQTPKHLITATGQRVTLRCSPRSGDLSVYWYQQSLDQGLQFLIQYYNGEERAKGNILERFSAQQFPDLHSELNLSSLELGDSALYFCASSVEGMDTGELFFGEGSRLTVL.